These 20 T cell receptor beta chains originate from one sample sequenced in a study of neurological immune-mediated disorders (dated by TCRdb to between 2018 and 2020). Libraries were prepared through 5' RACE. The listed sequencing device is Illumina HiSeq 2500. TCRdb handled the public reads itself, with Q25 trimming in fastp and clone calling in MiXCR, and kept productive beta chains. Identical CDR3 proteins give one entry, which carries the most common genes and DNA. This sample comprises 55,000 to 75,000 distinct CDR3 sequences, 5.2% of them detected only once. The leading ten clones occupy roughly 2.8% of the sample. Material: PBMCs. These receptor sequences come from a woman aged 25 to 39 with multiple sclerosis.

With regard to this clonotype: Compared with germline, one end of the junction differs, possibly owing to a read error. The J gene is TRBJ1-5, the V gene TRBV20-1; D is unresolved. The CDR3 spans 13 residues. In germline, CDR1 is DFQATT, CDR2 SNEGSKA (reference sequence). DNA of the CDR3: TGCAGTGCGAGAGGAGAAAGCAATCAGCCCCAGAATTTT. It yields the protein CSARGESNQPQNF.

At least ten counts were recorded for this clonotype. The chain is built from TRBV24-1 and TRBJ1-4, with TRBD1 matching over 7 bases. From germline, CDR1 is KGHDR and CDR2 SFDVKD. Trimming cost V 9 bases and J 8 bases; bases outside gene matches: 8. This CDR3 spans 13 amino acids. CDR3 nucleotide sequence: TGTGCCACCGGGGACAGAGGCCGAGAAAAACTGTTTTTT. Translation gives CATGDRGREKLFF.

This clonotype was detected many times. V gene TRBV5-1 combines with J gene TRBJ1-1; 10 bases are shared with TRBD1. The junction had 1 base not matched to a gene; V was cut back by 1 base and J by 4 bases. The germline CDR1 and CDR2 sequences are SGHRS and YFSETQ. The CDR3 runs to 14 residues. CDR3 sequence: CASSLWTGGTEAFF. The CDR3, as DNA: TGCGCCAGCAGCTTGTGGACAGGGGGCACTGAAGCTTTCTTT.

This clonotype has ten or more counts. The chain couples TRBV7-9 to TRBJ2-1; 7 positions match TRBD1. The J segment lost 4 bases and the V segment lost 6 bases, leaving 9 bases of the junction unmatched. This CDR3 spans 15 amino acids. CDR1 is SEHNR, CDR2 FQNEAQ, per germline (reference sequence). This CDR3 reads CASRLTGQGYNEQFF. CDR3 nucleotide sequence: TGTGCCAGCAGATTGACAGGGCAGGGATACAATGAGCAGTTCTTC.

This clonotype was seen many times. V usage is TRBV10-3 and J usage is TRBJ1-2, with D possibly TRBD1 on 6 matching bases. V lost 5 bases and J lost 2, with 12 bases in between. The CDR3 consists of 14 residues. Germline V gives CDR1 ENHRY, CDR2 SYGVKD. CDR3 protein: CAISPTGINYGYTF. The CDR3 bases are TGTGCCATCAGTCCGACAGGAATAAACTATGGCTACACCTTC.

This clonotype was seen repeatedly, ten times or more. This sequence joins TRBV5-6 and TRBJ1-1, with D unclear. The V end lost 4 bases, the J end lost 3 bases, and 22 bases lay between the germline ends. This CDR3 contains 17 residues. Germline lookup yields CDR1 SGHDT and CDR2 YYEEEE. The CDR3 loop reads CASSPPRGRSPHTEAFF. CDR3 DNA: TGTGCCAGCAGCCCTCCCCGGGGTCGGTCCCCTCACACTGAAGCTTTCTTT. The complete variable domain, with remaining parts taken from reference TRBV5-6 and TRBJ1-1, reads DAGVTQSPTHLIKTRGQQVTLRCSPKSGHDTVSWYQQALGQGPQFIFQYYEEEERQRGNFPDRFSGHQFPNYSSELNVNALLLGDSALYLCASSPPRGRSPHTEAFFGQGTRLTVV.

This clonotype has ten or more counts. CDR3 sequence (DNA): TGTGCCAGCACCTCAGGGTGGTACACTGAAGCTTTCTTT. Translated: CASTSGWYTEAFF. The chain couples TRBV12-3 or TRBV12-4 to TRBJ1-1; D is possibly TRBD1 (5 bases). Trimming pared 7 bases from V and 3 bases from J, leaving 12 bases between. The CDR3 is made up of 13 amino acids.

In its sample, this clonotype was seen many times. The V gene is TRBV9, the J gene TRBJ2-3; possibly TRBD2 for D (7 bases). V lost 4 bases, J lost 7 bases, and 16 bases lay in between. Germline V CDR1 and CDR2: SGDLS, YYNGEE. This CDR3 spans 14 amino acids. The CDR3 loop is CASSPSGGAYTQYF. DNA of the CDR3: TGTGCCAGCAGCCCCTCGGGGGGCGCGTATACGCAGTATTTT. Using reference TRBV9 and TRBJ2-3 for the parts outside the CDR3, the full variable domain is DSGVTQTPKHLITATGQRVTLRCSPRSGDLSVYWYQQSLDQGLQFLIQYYNGEERAKGNILERFSAQQFPDLHSELNLSSLELGDSALYFCASSPSGGAYTQYFGPGTRLTVL.

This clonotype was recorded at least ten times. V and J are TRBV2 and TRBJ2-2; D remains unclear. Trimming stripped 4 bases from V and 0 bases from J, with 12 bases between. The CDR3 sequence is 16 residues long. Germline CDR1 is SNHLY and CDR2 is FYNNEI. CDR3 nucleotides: TGTGCCAGCAGTGGGGCTGGTGAGGCGAACACCGGGGAGCTGTTTTTT. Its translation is CASSGAGEANTGELFF.

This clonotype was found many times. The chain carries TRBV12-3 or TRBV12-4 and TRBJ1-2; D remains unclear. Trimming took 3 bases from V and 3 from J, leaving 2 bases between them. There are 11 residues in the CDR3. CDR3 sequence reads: CASSLHYGYTF. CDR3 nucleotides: TGTGCCAGCAGTTTGCACTATGGCTACACCTTC.

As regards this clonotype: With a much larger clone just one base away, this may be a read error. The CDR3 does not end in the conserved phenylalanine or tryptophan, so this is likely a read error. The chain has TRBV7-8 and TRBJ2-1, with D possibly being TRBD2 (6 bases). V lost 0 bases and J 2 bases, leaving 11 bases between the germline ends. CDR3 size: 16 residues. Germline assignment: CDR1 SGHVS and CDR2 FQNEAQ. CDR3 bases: TGTGCCAGCAGCTTAGCGACGGGGGAGCCCTACAATGAGCAGTTCATC. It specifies CASSLATGEPYNEQFI.

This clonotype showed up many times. The CDR3 sequence: CASSLGQGGEGDTEAFF. CDR3 in DNA: TGCGCCAGCAGCTTAGGACAGGGAGGCGAGGGTGACACTGAAGCTTTCTTT. The chain uses TRBV5-1 and TRBJ1-1, with 8 bases that match TRBD1. The junction had 12 bases not matched to a gene; V was cut back by 2 bases and J by 3 bases. Germline values: CDR1 SGHRS, CDR2 YFSETQ. The CDR3 length is 17 residues.

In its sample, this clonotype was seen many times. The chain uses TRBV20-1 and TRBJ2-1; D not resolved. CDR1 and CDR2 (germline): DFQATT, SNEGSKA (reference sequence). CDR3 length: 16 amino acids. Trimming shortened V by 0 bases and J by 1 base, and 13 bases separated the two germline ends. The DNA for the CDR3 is TGCAGTGCTAGAGATGTGGCGGTTCTGTCCTACAATGAGCAGTTCTTC. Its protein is CSARDVAVLSYNEQFF.

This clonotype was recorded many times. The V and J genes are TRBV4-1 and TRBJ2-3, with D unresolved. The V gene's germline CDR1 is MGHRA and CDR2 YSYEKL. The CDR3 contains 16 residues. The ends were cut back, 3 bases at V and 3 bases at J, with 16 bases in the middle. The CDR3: CASSQTRAKGTDTQYF. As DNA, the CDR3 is TGCGCCAGCAGCCAGACCCGGGCGAAAGGGACAGATACGCAGTATTTT.

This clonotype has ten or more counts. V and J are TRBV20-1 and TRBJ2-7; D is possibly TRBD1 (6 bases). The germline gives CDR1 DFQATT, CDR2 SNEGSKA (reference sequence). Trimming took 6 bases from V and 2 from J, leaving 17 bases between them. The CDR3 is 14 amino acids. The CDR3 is CSALVQGRAYEQYF. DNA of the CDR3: TGCAGTGCCCTTGTACAGGGAAGGGCCTACGAGCAGTACTTC.

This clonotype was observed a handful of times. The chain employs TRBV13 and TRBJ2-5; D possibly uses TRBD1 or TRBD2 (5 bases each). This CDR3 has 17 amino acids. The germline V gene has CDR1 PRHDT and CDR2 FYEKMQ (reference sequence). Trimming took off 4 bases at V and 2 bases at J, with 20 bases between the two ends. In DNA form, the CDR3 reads TGTGCCAGCAGCTCCATGGGACCTAAATCACGACAAGAGACCCAGTACTTC. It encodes CASSSMGPKSRQETQYF.

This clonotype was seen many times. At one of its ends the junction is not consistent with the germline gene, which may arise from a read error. This chain's CDR3 is CSARGESSGANVLTF. The CDR3 nucleotides read TGCAGTGCCAGAGGTGAAAGCTCTGGGGCCAACGTCCTGACTTTC. The chain combines TRBV20-1 with TRBJ2-6, with D unclear. CDR1 DFQATT and CDR2 SNEGSKA come from the germline V gene (reference sequence). The CDR3 spans 15 residues.

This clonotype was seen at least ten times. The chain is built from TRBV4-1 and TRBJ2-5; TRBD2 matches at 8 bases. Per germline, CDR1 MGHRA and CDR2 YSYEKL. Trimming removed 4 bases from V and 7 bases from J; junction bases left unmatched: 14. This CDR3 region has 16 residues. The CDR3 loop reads CASSPQMGGGSRTQYF. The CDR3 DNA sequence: TGCGCCAGCAGCCCCCAGATGGGCGGGGGGTCCAGGACCCAGTACTTC.

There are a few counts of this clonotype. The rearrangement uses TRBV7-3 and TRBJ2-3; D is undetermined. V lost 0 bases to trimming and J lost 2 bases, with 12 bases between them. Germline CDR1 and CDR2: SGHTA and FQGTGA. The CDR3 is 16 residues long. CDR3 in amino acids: CASSLTGAFPTDTQYF. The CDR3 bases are TGTGCCAGCAGCTTAACTGGAGCCTTTCCCACAGATACGCAGTATTTT.

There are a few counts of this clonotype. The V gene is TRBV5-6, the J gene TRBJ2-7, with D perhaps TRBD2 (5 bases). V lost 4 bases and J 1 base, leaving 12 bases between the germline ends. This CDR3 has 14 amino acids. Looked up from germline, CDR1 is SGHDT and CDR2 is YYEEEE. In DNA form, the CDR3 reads TGTGCCAGCAGCACGACTCGGGGTTCCTACGAGCAGTACTTC. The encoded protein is CASSTTRGSYEQYF.